This T cell receptor (beta chain) derives from a study of tumor-infiltrating lymphocytes in primary liver carcinoma. Regarding this clonotype: The junction does not match germline at one end; this may be a read error.

A constant-region primer primed TCR beta cDNA synthesis from about 0.45 ug of total RNA. Each TCR beta library was derived from three nested multiplex PCR rounds that employed slightly modified ARM-PCR. In TCRdb, the multiplex PCR reads were re-called with MiXCR into one record per CDR3 protein. The sample has about 64,000 distinct CDR3 sequences; about two thirds are singletons. DNA and RNA were both co-extracted from around 20-30 mg of bulk tissue that had not been sorted. The receptor comes from a middle-aged man with primary liver carcinoma and hepatitis B virus infection. Sequencing was carried out using liver tumor tissue from sampling region 4. Documented subset: tumor region T4, right-lateral pole.

The CDR3 nucleotides are TGTGCCAACAGTTACTCGGATCGGTACGAGCAGTTCTTC. Translating gives CANSYSDRYEQFF. The chain couples TRBV6-5 to TRBJ2-1; D is ambiguous. CDR1 is MNHEY and CDR2 is SVGAGI in the germline V gene. This CDR3 is 13 amino acids long.